The 25 T cell receptor beta chains listed next were all sequenced from one sample in a study of siplizumab effects on memory and regulatory T cells. Clones were sequenced by immunoSEQ multiplex PCR, and TCRdb holds only the in-frame ones, with some missing. Of 94,000 or so clones in the sample, more than 95% were seen once. The sample taken for sequencing was naive CD4+ T cells sorted from blood. Receptors originate from a human donor in good health.

V gene TRBV15 combines with J gene TRBJ2-5; TRBD1 is a possible D gene (6 bases). Germline CDR1 reads LNHNV; CDR2 reads YYDKDF (reference sequence). Between the trimmed V and J ends, which lost 3 bases and 0 bases, there was a span of 8 bases. The CDR3 runs 14 residues. The CDR3 protein is CATSRGHHQETQYF. The CDR3 region has the DNA TGTGCCACCAGCAGGGGACACCACCAAGAGACCCAGTACTTC.

The V and J genes are TRBV25-1 and TRBJ1-4, with 7 nucleotides matching TRBD1. In germline, CDR1 is MGHDK, CDR2 SYGVNS. CDR3 length: 14 residues. The trim removed 8 bases at V and 4 bases at J, leaving 7 bases unmatched. The CDR3 reads CASGEGQLNEKLFF. CDR3 sequence (DNA): TGTGCCAGCGGGGAGGGACAGCTTAATGAAAAACTGTTTTTT.

This chain connects TRBV18 to TRBJ2-5; TRBD2 agrees at 13 bases. Germline V gene data show CDR1 as KGHSH and CDR2 as LQKENI. CDR3 length: 18 residues. J gave up 2 bases and V 3 bases, and 9 bases lay outside the gene matches. The CDR3 bases are TGTGCCAGCTCACCTACCGGACTAGCGGGGGAGCTTCAAGAGACCCAGTACTTC. Its protein product is CASSPTGLAGELQETQYF.

This clone was observed a handful of times. V usage is TRBV30 and J usage is TRBJ1-1; 8 positions match TRBD1. Looked up from germline, CDR1 is GTSNPN and CDR2 is SVGIG (reference sequence). Germline trimming cut 3 bases from V and 5 bases from J; bases unmatched to any gene: 2. The CDR3 has 12 amino acids. The CDR3 DNA follows: TGTGCCTGGAGACAGGGGGAAACTGAAGCTTTCTTT. Translation gives CAWRQGETEAFF.

V is TRBV5-1 and J is TRBJ2-7, with 8 bases that match TRBD2. Trimming removed 0 bases from V and 0 bases from J; junction bases left unmatched: 17. Germline CDR1 reads SGHRS; CDR2 reads YFSETQ. CDR3 length: 20 residues. CDR3 loop: CASSLGAGYSGVQSSYEQYF. The DNA for the CDR3 is TGCGCCAGCAGCTTGGGGGCCGGTTATAGCGGGGTCCAGTCCTCCTACGAGCAGTACTTC.

This clone came up once. This chain uses TRBV6-1 with TRBJ1-5, with D uncertain. V was shortened by 4 bases and J by 7 bases, with 5 bases between the two germline ends. CDR1 and CDR2 from the germline V gene are MNHNS and SASEGT. The CDR3 runs to 11 residues. CDR3 bases: TGTGCCAGCAGTGGGTACCAGCCCCAGCATTTT. This encodes CASSGYQPQHF.

The V call is TRBV7-2, the J call TRBJ2-3; either TRBD1 or TRBD2 may fit D (5 bases each). CDR3 length: 16 residues. The germline CDR1 and CDR2 sequences are SGHTA and FQGNSA. Trimming removed 1 base at V and 1 base at J, with 12 bases between. CDR3 in amino acids: CASSLVRGGGTDTQYF. Here the CDR3 DNA reads TGTGCCAGCAGCTTAGTGAGGGGCGGAGGCACAGATACGCAGTATTTT.

The rearrangement uses TRBV19 and TRBJ1-6; weak D call: TRBD1 (6 bases). V lost 3 bases and J lost 8, with 11 bases in between. Per germline, CDR1 LNHDA and CDR2 SQIVND (reference sequence). The CDR3 totals 14 residues. The CDR3 reads CASSITGFDSPLHF. The CDR3 DNA sequence: TGTGCCAGTAGTATCACAGGGTTCGATTCACCCCTCCACTTT.

The V and J genes are TRBV5-1 and TRBJ2-5, with D unclear. V was pared by 3 bases and J by 5 bases, with 14 bases between. CDR1 is SGHRS and CDR2 is YFSETQ in the germline V gene. The CDR3 consists of 14 residues. The CDR3 DNA is TGCGCCAGCAGCTACTCTCAGGTGGAGGAGACCCAGTACTTC. It translates to CASSYSQVEETQYF.

The V gene is TRBV6-1, the J gene TRBJ2-7; D might be TRBD1 (5 bases). The ends were cut back, 5 bases at V and 12 bases at J, with 23 bases in the middle. The CDR3 contains 14 residues. Germline lookup yields CDR1 MNHNS and CDR2 SASEGT. The CDR3 is CASSPPSAGHQMYF. In nucleotides, the CDR3 is TGTGCCAGCAGTCCTCCGAGTGCAGGACACCAAATGTACTTC.

V and J are TRBV6-5 and TRBJ1-1, with D hard to call. Between the trimmed V and J ends, which lost 3 bases and 4 bases, there was a span of 15 bases. CDR3 length: 15 residues. CDR1 and CDR2 (germline): MNHEY, SVGAGI. The chain's CDR3 is CASSYNPGAITEAFF. The CDR3 DNA is TGTGCCAGCAGTTATAATCCGGGAGCTATCACTGAAGCTTTCTTT.

Concerning this clone itself: This sample also contains other DNA sequences that code for the same CDR3. The chain combines TRBV7-2 with TRBJ2-5, with a possible D match to TRBD2 (6 bases). The length of the CDR3 is 14 residues. The germline V and J ends were trimmed by 3 bases and 1 base, with 9 bases remaining between them. Per germline, CDR1 SGHTA and CDR2 FQGNSA. For the CDR3, the DNA is TGTGCCAGCAGCTTGGCGGGGAGCCAAGAGACCCAGTACTTC. Protein: CASSLAGSQETQYF.

The chain is built from TRBV19 and TRBJ1-1, with a tentative D call TRBD1 (6 bases). There are 14 residues in the CDR3. In germline, CDR1 is LNHDA, CDR2 SQIVND (reference sequence). Trimming removed 5 bases from V and 1 base from J, with 11 bases in between. The CDR3, as DNA: TGTGCCAGTAGTGCACAGGGCCCGAACACTGAAGCTTTCTTT. Translated, it gives CASSAQGPNTEAFF.

This rearrangement joins TRBV28 to TRBJ1-2; D gene uncertain. CDR1 and CDR2 (germline): MDHEN, SYDVKM. V lost 6 bases and J 4 bases, leaving 9 bases between the germline ends. The CDR3 totals 12 residues. The chain's CDR3 is CASRPDTYGYTF. The CDR3 nucleotides are TGTGCCAGCAGGCCCGACACCTATGGCTACACCTTC.

This chain joins TRBV9 and TRBJ2-7; D is ambiguous. The CDR3 spans 13 residues. Trimming left V 2 bases short and J 4 bases short, with 10 bases between. Germline CDR1 and CDR2: SGDLS and YYNGEE. The CDR3 nucleotides are TGTGCCAGCAGCGTTGGTCCCTCTTACGAGCAGTACTTC. Protein sequence: CASSVGPSYEQYF.

CDR3 sequence (DNA): TGCGCCAGCAGTCAATCCAGAGATACGCAGTATTTT. Translating it yields CASSQSRDTQYF. V and J are TRBV23-1 and TRBJ2-3; D gene unclear. TRBV23-1 is assigned to the ORF class and has an uncertain function. V was cut by 0 bases and J by 5 bases, with 3 bases left in between. The CDR3 totals 12 residues.

The chain joins TRBV11-1 to TRBJ1-2; no reliable D call. The CDR3 loop spans 14 amino acids. Germline V lookup: CDR1 SGHAT, CDR2 FQDESV (reference sequence). V lost 3 bases, J lost 2 bases, and 10 bases lay in between. This CDR3 is CASSFGTANYGYTF. As DNA, the CDR3 is TGTGCCAGCAGCTTTGGAACAGCCAACTATGGCTACACCTTC.

J is TRBJ1-5 and V is TRBV7-2, with 8 positions matching TRBD1. CDR1 SGHTA and CDR2 FQGNSA come from the germline V gene. The trim removed 5 bases at V and 3 bases at J, leaving 9 bases unmatched. This CDR3 has 16 residues. This chain's CDR3 is CASSRERDRTNQPQHF. CDR3 DNA: TGTGCCAGCAGCAGAGAACGGGACAGGACCAATCAGCCCCAGCATTTT.

V gene TRBV19 combines with J gene TRBJ1-1; D gene unclear. The V end lost 5 bases, the J end lost 4 bases, and 8 bases lay between the germline ends. Germline loops: CDR1 LNHDA, CDR2 SQIVND (reference sequence). The CDR3 extends over 12 amino acids. CDR3 coding DNA: TGTGCCAGTAGTGAACAGAGCACTGAAGCTTTCTTT. Translating it yields CASSEQSTEAFF.

V usage is TRBV2 and J usage is TRBJ1-2; D ambiguous. The CDR3 totals 11 residues. Per germline, CDR1 SNHLY and CDR2 FYNNEI. V shed 2 bases and J shed 8 bases, with 6 bases lying between them. In DNA, the CDR3 is TGTGCCAGCAGTGAAACACCCGGCTACACCTTC. It codes for CASSETPGYTF.

The chain employs TRBV5-1 and TRBJ1-1; the D is unclear. CDR1 SGHRS and CDR2 YFSETQ come from the germline V gene. This CDR3 has 16 amino acids. Trimming took off 1 base at V and 0 bases at J, with 13 bases between the two ends. The CDR3 nucleotides are TGCGCCAGCAGCTTGTTTTCATTGGCCATGAACACTGAAGCTTTCTTT. This codes for CASSLFSLAMNTEAFF.

The chain combines TRBV6-1 with TRBJ1-4, with a weak D call TRBD1 (5 bases). The length of the CDR3 is 12 residues. V shed 11 bases and J shed 8 bases, with 15 bases lying between them. Germline loops: CDR1 MNHNS, CDR2 SASEGT. Written as DNA, the CDR3 is TGTGCCCTGGGGCGGGTAGGGGAAAAACTGTTTTTT. Translating gives CALGRVGEKLFF.

The chain has TRBV6-1 and TRBJ1-6, with D unclear. Trimming pared 6 bases from V and 8 bases from J, leaving 11 bases between. CDR1 MNHNS and CDR2 SASEGT come from the germline V gene. The CDR3 runs 13 residues. The CDR3 DNA sequence: TGTGCCAGCAGCCCCCAAGGCGATTCACCCCTCCACTTT. Protein: CASSPQGDSPLHF.

In nucleotides, the CDR3 is TGTGCCAGCAGCTTGGTGAGCAGGGGCACCTACAATGAGCAGTTCTTC. This translates into CASSLVSRGTYNEQFF. The chain employs TRBV5-8 and TRBJ2-1; possibly TRBD1 for D (6 bases). This CDR3 spans 16 amino acids. Trimming stripped 0 bases from V and 2 bases from J, with 12 bases between. Per germline, CDR1 SGHTS and CDR2 YDEGEE.

The CDR3 DNA reads TGTGCCAGCAGTAGGGGACAGGGGGCTCACTATGGCTACACCTTC. It is translated as CASSRGQGAHYGYTF. The chain employs TRBV6-6 and TRBJ1-2; 12 nucleotides line up with TRBD1. There are 15 residues in the CDR3. The germline CDR1 and CDR2 sequences are MNHNY and SVGAGI (reference sequence). Trimming cost V 5 bases and J 3 bases; bases outside gene matches: 4.